This T cell receptor (beta chain) was sequenced during a study of blood T cells in healthy people across ages. Then a second PCR, running roughly 7 to 11 cycles, was carried out with a sample-barcoded 5' primer and a J-beta primer mix. Every sample produced at least 2.5 million CDR3-containing paired-end reads. TCRdb ran MiXCR on the 5' RACE reads and lists one entry per CDR3 protein. This sample carries 1.5 million to 1.9 million distinct CDR3 sequences, approximately 43% of them seen once, and the ten largest clones take around 4%. V was trimmed by 0 bases and J by 8 bases, leaving 8 bases between them. CDR1 is LGHDT, CDR2 YNNKEL, per germline (reference sequence). The CDR3 spans 13 residues.

The chain couples TRBV3-1 to TRBJ1-5; D gene unclear. The sample comprised blood. The clonotype was recovered from a woman aged 18 to 35 in good health. The CDR3 spells CASSQEARKPQHF. In DNA, the CDR3 is TGTGCCAGCAGCCAAGAGGCCCGTAAGCCCCAGCATTTT.